The 5 T cell receptor beta chains reported below all come from one sample, sequenced in a study of blood T cell repertoires in COVID-19. TCRdb's table, derived via immunoSEQ multiplex PCR, lists solely in-frame clones and lacks some. The sample yields about 50,000 clones, about nine tenths seen once. Sequencing input: peripheral blood. These receptors originate from a woman aged 80 or over with COVID-19, enrolled during active disease.

The V call is TRBV18, the J call TRBJ1-1; D unresolved. The germline CDR1 and CDR2 sequences are KGHSH and LQKENI. The CDR3 is 15 residues long. The V and J ends lost 3 bases and 2 bases respectively, with 13 bases between them. The CDR3 loop reads CASSPRANINTEAFF. CDR3 nucleotides: TGTGCCAGCTCACCGCGGGCCAACATCAACACTGAAGCTTTCTTT.

The CDR3 nucleotides are TGTGCCAGCAGCCCGCAGGGGGAAATACCCTACGAGCAGTACTTC. Amino acid sequence: CASSPQGEIPYEQYF. The rearrangement joins TRBV7-6 to TRBJ2-7; 7 bases fit TRBD1. This CDR3 contains 15 residues. V gave up 5 bases and J gave up 2 bases; unmatched junction bases: 9. The germline V gene encodes CDR1 SGHVS and CDR2 FNYEAQ.

This sequence joins TRBV28 and TRBJ2-1, with a weak D call TRBD2 (6 bases). Per germline, CDR1 MDHEN and CDR2 SYDVKM. The V end was cut by 3 bases, the J end by 6 bases, with 15 bases between. The CDR3 is made up of 15 amino acids. The CDR3 sequence is CASSFSGRNPNEQFF. The CDR3 nucleotides are TGTGCCAGCAGTTTTAGTGGGAGGAATCCCAATGAGCAGTTCTTC.

The chain couples TRBV5-8 to TRBJ2-3, with 8 bases matching TRBD2. Losses at the gene ends were 4 bases for V and 3 bases for J; bases not matched to a gene: 10. This CDR3 is 16 amino acids long. From germline, CDR1 is SGHTS and CDR2 YDEGEE. The CDR3 region has the DNA TGTGCCAGCAGCACCTCGGGGGGGCGAAATACAGATACGCAGTATTTT. It is translated as CASSTSGGRNTDTQYF. Full variable domain (outside the CDR3, taken from reference TRBV5-8 and TRBJ2-3): EAGVTQSPTHLIKTRGQQATLRCSPISGHTSVYWYQQALGLGLQFLLWYDEGEERNRGNFPPRFSGRQFPNYSSELNVNALELEDSALYLCASSTSGGRNTDTQYFGPGTRLTVL.

The chain employs TRBV10-1 and TRBJ2-1, with 8 bases aligning to TRBD2. CDR3 length: 15 residues. Trimming took 3 bases from V and 4 from J; bases not matched to a gene: 5. Germline assignment: CDR1 WNHNN and CDR2 SYGVQD (reference sequence). The CDR3 DNA follows: TGCGCCAGCAGTGATAGGGCGGGGGGTTACAATGAGCAGTTCTTC. This encodes CASSDRAGGYNEQFF.